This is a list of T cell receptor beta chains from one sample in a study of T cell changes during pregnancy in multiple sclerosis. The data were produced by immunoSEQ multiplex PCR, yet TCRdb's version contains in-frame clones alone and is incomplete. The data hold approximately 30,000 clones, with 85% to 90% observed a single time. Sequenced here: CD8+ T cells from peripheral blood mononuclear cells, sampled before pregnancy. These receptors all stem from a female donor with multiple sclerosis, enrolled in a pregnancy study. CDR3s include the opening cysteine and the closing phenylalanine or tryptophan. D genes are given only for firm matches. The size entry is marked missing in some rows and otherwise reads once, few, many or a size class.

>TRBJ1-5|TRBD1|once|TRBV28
CASSLGQGWQPQHF
TGTGCCAGCAGTCTAGGACAGGGGTGGCAGCCCCAGCATTTT
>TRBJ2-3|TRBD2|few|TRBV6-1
CASSEGGGGADTQYF
TGTGCCAGCAGTGAAGGCGGGGGAGGCGCAGATACGCAGTATTTT
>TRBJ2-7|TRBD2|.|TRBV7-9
CASSPGLAGAHSYEQYF
TGTGCCAGCAGCCCCGGACTAGCGGGGGCCCACTCCTACGAGCAGTACTTC
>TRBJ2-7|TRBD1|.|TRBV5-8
CASSYRGRGEQYF
TGTGCCAGCAGCTACAGGGGGCGCGGGGAGCAGTACTTC
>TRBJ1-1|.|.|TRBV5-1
CASSSGSTAPPEAFF
TGCGCCAGCAGCTCGGGATCAACAGCCCCTCCTGAAGCTTTCTTT
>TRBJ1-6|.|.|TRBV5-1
CASSPRNRVDSPLHF
TGCGCCAGCAGCCCCCGGAACAGGGTGGATTCACCCCTCCACTTT
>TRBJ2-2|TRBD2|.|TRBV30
CAWSVAGGLLGELFF
TGTGCCTGGAGTGTAGCGGGGGGGCTTTTGGGGGAGCTGTTTTTT
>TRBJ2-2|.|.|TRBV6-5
CASSYSIGFGTGELFF
TGTGCCAGCAGTTACTCGATCGGGTTCGGGACCGGGGAGCTGTTTTTT
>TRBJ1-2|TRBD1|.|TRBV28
CASSRTGGAPGYTF
TGTGCCAGCAGCCGGACAGGGGGCGCCCCCGGCTACACCTTC
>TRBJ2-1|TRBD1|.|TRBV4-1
CASSQRDRGSYNEQFF
TGCGCCAGCAGCCAGCGGGACAGGGGGTCCTACAATGAGCAGTTCTTC
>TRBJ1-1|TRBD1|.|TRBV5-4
CASSSIQGGNAFF
TGTGCCAGCAGCTCGATTCAGGGGGGTAACGCTTTCTTT
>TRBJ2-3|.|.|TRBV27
CANRIGAGSTDTQYF
TGTGCCAACCGAATTGGTGCCGGGTCCACAGATACGCAGTATTTT
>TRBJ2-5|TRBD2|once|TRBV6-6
CASSYWVAGGGETQYF
TGTGCCAGCAGTTACTGGGTAGCGGGGGGAGGGGAGACCCAGTACTTC
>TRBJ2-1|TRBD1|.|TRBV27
CASSLQDRGRNEQFF
TGTGCCAGCAGTTTACAGGACAGGGGGCGAAATGAGCAGTTCTTC
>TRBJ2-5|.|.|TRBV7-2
CASSLEGLEGDYQETQYF
TGTGCCAGCAGCTTAGAAGGGCTTGAAGGGGATTACCAAGAGACCCAGTACTTC
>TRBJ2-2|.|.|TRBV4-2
CASSQDTEGPNTGELFF
TGTGCCAGCAGCCAAGATACGGAGGGCCCGAACACCGGGGAGCTGTTTTTT
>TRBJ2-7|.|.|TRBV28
CASSLRHLSYEQYF
TGTGCCAGCAGTTTAAGACACCTATCCTACGAGCAGTACTTC
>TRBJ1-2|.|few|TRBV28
CASSPGQRGYGYTF
TGTGCCAGCAGTCCTGGACAGCGGGGCTATGGCTACACCTTC
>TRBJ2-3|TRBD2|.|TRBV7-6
CASSYRPGTSGADTQYF
TGTGCCAGCAGCTATCGCCCGGGGACTAGCGGGGCAGATACGCAGTATTTT
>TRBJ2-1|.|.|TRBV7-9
CASSQPPGHLSSSYNEQFF
TGTGCCAGCAGCCAACCACCGGGACATTTATCAAGCTCCTACAATGAGCAGTTCTTC
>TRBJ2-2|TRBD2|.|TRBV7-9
CASSLLAGGRTGELFF
TGTGCCAGCAGCTTACTAGCGGGGGGGCGTACCGGGGAGCTGTTTTTT
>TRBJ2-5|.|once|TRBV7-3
CASSLWGGPGETQYF
TGTGCCAGCAGCTTATGGGGGGGGCCGGGAGAGACCCAGTACTTC
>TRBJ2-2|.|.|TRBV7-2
CASSFVGGGYTGELFF
TGTGCCAGCAGCTTTGTCGGAGGAGGGTACACCGGGGAGCTGTTTTTT
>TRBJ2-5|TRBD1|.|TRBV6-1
CASSVGTGDGSETQYF
TGTGCCAGCAGTGTCGGGACAGGGGATGGGTCGGAGACCCAGTACTTC
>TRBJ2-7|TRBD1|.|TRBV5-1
CASSSLPGTVGGNTYEQYF
TGCGCCAGCAGCTCGCTCCCCGGGACAGTTGGGGGAAATACCTACGAGCAGTACTTC
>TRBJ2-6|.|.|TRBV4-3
CASSQDGSSGANVLTF
TGCGCCAGCAGCCAAGATGGCAGCTCTGGGGCCAACGTCCTGACTTTC
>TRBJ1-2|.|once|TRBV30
CACSDGNIYGYTF
TGTGCCTGCTCGGACGGGAACATCTATGGCTACACCTTC
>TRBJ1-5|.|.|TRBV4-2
CASSQDLGGSEPQHF
TGTGCCAGCAGCCAAGATCTAGGAGGATCTGAGCCCCAGCATTTT
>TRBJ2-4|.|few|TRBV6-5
CASSYSMGQGGDIQYF
TGTGCCAGCAGTTACTCGATGGGGCAGGGAGGCGACATTCAGTACTTC
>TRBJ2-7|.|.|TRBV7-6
CASSLDSSYEQYF
TGTGCCAGCAGCTTAGACAGCAGCTACGAGCAGTACTTC
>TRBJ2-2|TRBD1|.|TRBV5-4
CASSLVTRGPTGELFF
TGTGCCAGCAGCTTGGTAACCAGGGGGCCCACCGGGGAGCTGTTTTTT
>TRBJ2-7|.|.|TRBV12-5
CASGLEQAYEQYF
TGTGCTAGTGGTCTCGAACAAGCCTACGAGCAGTACTTC
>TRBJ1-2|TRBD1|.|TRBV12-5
CASGLDTGVPNYGYTF
TGTGCTAGTGGTTTAGATACAGGGGTCCCTAACTATGGCTACACCTTC
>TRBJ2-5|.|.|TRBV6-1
CASSGRTGETQYF
TGTGCCAGCAGTGGACGTACAGGGGAGACCCAGTACTTC
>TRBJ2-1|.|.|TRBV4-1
CASSQVGRRSYNEQFF
TGCGCCAGCAGCCAAGTGGGCCGTCGCTCCTACAATGAGCAGTTCTTC
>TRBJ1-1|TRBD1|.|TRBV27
CASRLTGGQAEAFF
TGTGCCAGCAGACTGACAGGGGGACAGGCGGAAGCTTTCTTT
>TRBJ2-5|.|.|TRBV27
CASSFMGGETQYF
TGTGCCAGCAGTTTTATGGGAGGAGAGACCCAGTACTTC
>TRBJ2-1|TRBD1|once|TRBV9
CASSVGQGFGEQFF
TGTGCCAGCAGCGTAGGACAGGGATTCGGTGAGCAGTTCTTC
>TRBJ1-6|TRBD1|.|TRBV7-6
CASSLGDRAISPLHF
TGTGCCAGCAGCTTAGGGGACAGGGCTATTTCACCCCTCCACTTT
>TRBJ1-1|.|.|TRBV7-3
CASSLTGGWRTEAFF
TGTGCCAGCAGCTTAACTGGGGGCTGGAGGACTGAAGCTTTCTTT
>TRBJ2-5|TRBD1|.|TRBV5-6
CASSLSPTGGPQETQYF
TGTGCCAGCAGCCTCAGCCCGACAGGGGGGCCCCAAGAGACCCAGTACTTC
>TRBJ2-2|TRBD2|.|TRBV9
CASSVEASGGAGELFF
TGTGCCAGCAGCGTAGAGGCTAGCGGGGGCGCCGGGGAGCTGTTTTTT
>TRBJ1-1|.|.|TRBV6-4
CASSVDGAATEAFF
TGTGCCAGCAGTGTTGACGGAGCTGCCACTGAAGCTTTCTTT
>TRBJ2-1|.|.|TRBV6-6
CASSYSGIYNEQFF
TGTGCCAGCAGTTACTCGGGCATCTACAATGAGCAGTTCTTC
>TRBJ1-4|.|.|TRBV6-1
CASSPLQGSYEKLFF
TGTGCCAGCAGCCCGTTACAGGGCTCGTATGAAAAACTGTTTTTT
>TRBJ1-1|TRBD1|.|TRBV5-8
CASSFWTGEGGTEAFF
TGTGCCAGCAGCTTCTGGACAGGGGAGGGGGGCACTGAAGCTTTCTTT
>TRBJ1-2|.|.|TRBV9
CASSVGRENYGYTF
TGTGCCAGCAGCGTCGGCAGGGAAAACTATGGCTACACCTTC
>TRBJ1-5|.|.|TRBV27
CASSSWGDLSNQPQHF
TGTGCCAGCAGTTCCTGGGGGGACCTTAGCAATCAGCCCCAGCATTTT
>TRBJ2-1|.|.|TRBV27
CASSTGAGAPGDEQFF
TGTGCCAGCAGCACGGGGGCGGGGGCGCCGGGGGATGAGCAGTTCTTC
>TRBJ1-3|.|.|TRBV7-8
CASSLALGHLGNTIYF
TGTGCCAGCAGCTTAGCCTTGGGACACCTCGGAAACACCATATATTTT
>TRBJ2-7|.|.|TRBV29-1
CSVGVDNSYEQYF
TGCAGCGTTGGGGTGGACAACTCCTACGAGCAGTACTTC
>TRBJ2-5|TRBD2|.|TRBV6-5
CASSRLAGTQETQYF
TGTGCCAGCAGTCGTCTAGCGGGGACCCAAGAGACCCAGTACTTC
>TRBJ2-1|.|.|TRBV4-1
CASSPLTARLDNEQFF
TGCGCCAGCAGCCCGTTGACAGCCAGGCTAGACAATGAGCAGTTCTTC